Below, 7 T cell receptor beta chains from the same sample are listed, as sequenced in a study of cytomegalovirus exposure and HLA in healthy donors (dated by TCRdb to 2017 to 2019). Library creation used the immunoSEQ multiplex PCR assay. Entries here come from immuneACCESS through TCRdb and include only in-frame sequences with V and J called. Some clones fail to appear in such tables; in the studies checked, an unresolved V gene covers under half of the shortfall, and the cause of the remainder is unknown. This sample is represented by 100,000 to 150,000 clones; about 90% of them were singletons. Clones ranked in the top ten supply about 1.4% of the sample. Sequenced material: PBMCs. These receptors were collected from a man younger than 40 in good health and CMV-seronegative.

This chain connects TRBV19 to TRBJ2-1; perhaps TRBD2 as D (6 bases). The V and J ends lost 3 bases and 7 bases respectively, with 13 bases between them. Germline V gene data show CDR1 as LNHDA and CDR2 as SQIVND (reference sequence). The CDR3 totals 14 residues. For the CDR3, the DNA is TGTGCCAGTAGTATGGGGCGGGATTGGAATGAGCAGTTCTTC. Residues: CASSMGRDWNEQFF.

The V gene is TRBV7-9, the J gene TRBJ2-7; maybe TRBD2 (6 bases). Germline V gene data show CDR1 as SEHNR and CDR2 as FQNEAQ (reference sequence). Trimming removed 6 bases at V and 6 bases at J, with 21 bases between. This CDR3 has 15 amino acids. The CDR3 DNA follows: TGTGCCAGCAGTTACAGTGGGCGGAGGGGCTCCGAGCAGTACTTC. Translated: CASSYSGRRGSEQYF.

The V call is TRBV4-3, the J call TRBJ2-1; weak D call: TRBD2 (6 bases). This CDR3 has 15 residues. Germline-derived CDR1 and CDR2 are LGHNA and YSLEER. Trimming pared 0 bases from V and 4 bases from J, leaving 10 bases between. As DNA, the CDR3 is TGCGCCAGCAGCCAAGACAGGGCGGGGTACAATGAGCAGTTCTTC. It yields the protein CASSQDRAGYNEQFF.

CDR3 sequence (DNA): TGTGCCAGCAGTCAAGACCCCCTAACGGGAGATACGCAGTATTTT. Encoded protein: CASSQDPLTGDTQYF. This chain joins TRBV6-1 and TRBJ2-3; D is undetermined. This CDR3 is built from 15 residues. Germline V gene lookup returns CDR1 MNHNS and CDR2 SASEGT. Trimming shortened V by 5 bases and J by 5 bases, and 17 bases separated the two germline ends.

This chain uses TRBV18 with TRBJ1-3; possible D gene TRBD1, 5 bases. There are 14 residues in the CDR3. Trimming stripped 2 bases from V and 1 base from J, with 6 bases between. The germline V gene has CDR1 KGHSH and CDR2 LQKENI. The CDR3 DNA sequence: TGTGCCAGCTCACCAGACAGATCTGGAAACACCATATATTTT. It encodes CASSPDRSGNTIYF.

This chain uses TRBV5-8 with TRBJ2-2, with D possibly matching TRBD1 (6 bases). There are 14 residues in the CDR3. CDR1 SGHTS and CDR2 YDEGEE come from the germline V gene. Trimming removed 4 bases from V and 4 bases from J, with 11 bases in between. The CDR3 coding sequence is TGTGCCAGCAGCGATGGACAGCTCACCGGGGAGCTGTTTTTT. Its protein is CASSDGQLTGELFF.

This clone was found once. This chain uses TRBV19 with TRBJ1-2; no clear D. CDR3 length: 14 residues. The germline V gene encodes CDR1 LNHDA and CDR2 SQIVND (reference sequence). Trimming took 7 bases from V and 4 from J, leaving 16 bases between them. The CDR3 reads CASNFRESRYGYTF. CDR3 bases: TGTGCCAGTAACTTCCGGGAATCTCGCTATGGCTACACCTTC.